The T cell receptor (beta chain) described here comes from a study of T-cell reconstitution after alpha-beta-depleted transplantation in children. Broader study findings: About two months after transplant, alpha-beta T cells reportedly came from several hundred expanded graft clones. A year had passed since transplant, and T-cell counts and diversity by then came mostly from newly produced T cells. Surviving recipient T cells and thymic progenitors underlay high day-60 TCRbeta diversity in some patients.

TCRbeta library construction was performed incorporating unique molecular identifiers. TCRdb re-called the PCR reads through MiXCR, storing one row per CDR3 protein. The sample consists of some 350,000 distinct CDR3 sequences, about 16% of them appearing once. In germline, CDR1 is MDHEN, CDR2 SYDVKM. Trimming left V 6 bases short and J 1 base short, with 12 bases between. This CDR3 is built from 14 residues. This clonotype appeared a few times. Antigen specificity is unknown. The genes are TRBV28 and TRBJ1-1; D not certain. The sequencing used PBMCs, mostly from graft donor cells, collected 360 days after TCRalphabeta/CD19-depleted stem cell transplant. The TCR was taken from a male patient aged 2 to 10 who had a stem cell transplant for acute lymphoblastic leukemia, so the T cells may come from the graft donor. The chain's CDR3 is CASSYARQNTEAFF. In nucleotides, the CDR3 is TGTGCCAGCAGCTATGCCAGGCAGAACACTGAAGCTTTCTTT. Complete variable domain (other parts from reference TRBV28 and TRBJ1-1): DVKVTQSSRYLVKRTGEKVFLECVQDMDHENMFWYRQDPGLGLRLIYFSYDVKMKEKGDIPEGYSVSREKKERFSLILESASTNQTSMYLCASSYARQNTEAFFGQGTRLTVV.